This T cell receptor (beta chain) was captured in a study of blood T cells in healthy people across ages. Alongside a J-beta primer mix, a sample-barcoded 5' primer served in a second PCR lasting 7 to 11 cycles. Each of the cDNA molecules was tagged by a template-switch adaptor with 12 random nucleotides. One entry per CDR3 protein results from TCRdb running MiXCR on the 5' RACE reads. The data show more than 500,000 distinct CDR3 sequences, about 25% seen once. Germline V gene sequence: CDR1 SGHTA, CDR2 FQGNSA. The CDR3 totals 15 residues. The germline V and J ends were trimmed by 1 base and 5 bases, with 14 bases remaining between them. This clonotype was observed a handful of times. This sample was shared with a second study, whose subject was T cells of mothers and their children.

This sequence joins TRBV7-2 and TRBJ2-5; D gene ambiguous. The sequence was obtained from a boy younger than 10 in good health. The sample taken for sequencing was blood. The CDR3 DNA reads TGTGCCAGCAGCTTAGATCCCCCCCCCACGGAGACCCAGTACTTC. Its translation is CASSLDPPPTETQYF.